The clone carrying this T cell receptor beta chain came up many times. This entry comes from a study of breast tumors, draining lymph nodes, adjacent tissues. CDR3 size: 18 residues. Germline V gives CDR1 MDHEN, CDR2 SYDVKM. V dropped 5 bases and J dropped 1 base, with 24 bases sitting between them. TCRdb reprocessed the multiplex PCR reads with MiXCR, giving one entry per CDR3 protein. The sample consists of around 130,000 distinct CDR3 sequences, 21% of them appearing once. Samples came from axillary lymph nodes draining the breast cancer. This TCR derives from a female donor with breast cancer. Some clones in this sample may be carry-over from other donors' samples. The V call is TRBV28, the J call TRBJ2-7, with D unclear. Sample: axillary lymph node tissue. CDR3 nucleotides: TGTGCCAGCAGTCCCACATCCCTCAGCACCGGTTTTTCCTACGAGCAGTACTTC. It yields the protein CASSPTSLSTGFSYEQYF. The full variable domain, completed using reference TRBV28 and TRBJ2-7, is DVKVTQSSRYLVKRTGEKVFLECVQDMDHENMFWYRQDPGLGLRLIYFSYDVKMKEKGDIPEGYSVSREKKERFSLILESASTNQTSMYLCASSPTSLSTGFSYEQYFGPGTRLTVT.